This T cell receptor beta chain was sequenced for a study of OX40 agonist ivuxolimab in advanced cancers. Germline V gene lookup returns CDR1 SEHNR and CDR2 FQNEAQ (reference sequence). V was clipped by 5 bases and J by 7 bases; unmatched bases: 8. The CDR3 is 15 residues long. The method was immunoSEQ multiplex PCR; TCRdb's version includes in-frame clones alone and lacks a portion of them. The sample has 55,000 to 80,000 clones, 89% seen once; the top ten hold about 12%. Worth noting for this clone: Its antigen remains unidentified.

Study-level results: By week 6 at 0.1 to 3.0 mg/kg, blood CD4+ and CD8+ T cells had expanded clonally. It was also the case that some nonresponders had low normalized T-cell clonal expansion.

This chain joins TRBV7-9 and TRBJ2-1; TRBD2 aligns across 10 bases. Sequencing was performed on CD4+ or CD8+ T cells sorted from blood, taken in a trial of the OX40 agonist ivuxolimab. This clonotype was obtained from an adult with an advanced solid tumor such as melanoma, head and neck, liver or kidney cancer. The CDR3 spells CASSALAGAVNEQFF. The CDR3 DNA reads as TGTGCCAGCAGCGCTCTAGCGGGAGCTGTAAATGAGCAGTTCTTC.